A selection of T cell receptor beta chains follows, all from one sample in a study of identical twins. TCRdb recomputed calls from the 5' RACE reads with MiXCR, one row per CDR3 protein. The table has 400,000 or so distinct CDR3 sequences, 7% to 9.5% seen once. The sample was naive T cells sorted from blood. These receptors all come from a woman between 45 and 65 years old in good health. The CDR3 runs from the conserved cysteine through the conserved F or W. Each record gives: J gene, D gene, V gene, clone size, CDR3 DNA, CDR3 protein. A D gene is named only where the DNA matches it firmly. A clone size is listed for some rows: how often the clone was seen (once, few, many), or a class if it is expanded.

j_call: TRBJ2-3; d_call: NA; v_call: TRBV4-1; clone_size: few; cdr3_nt: TGCGCCAGCAGCCACCCAATAGGAGATACGCAGTATTTT; cdr3_aa: CASSHPIGDTQYF
j_call: TRBJ1-2; d_call: NA; v_call: TRBV28; clone_size: NA; cdr3_nt: TGTGCCAGCAGTTTAGGAGGGGCAGCGCCCTATGGCTACACCTTC; cdr3_aa: CASSLGGAAPYGYTF
j_call: TRBJ2-1; d_call: TRBD2; v_call: TRBV12-3/TRBV12-4; clone_size: many; cdr3_nt: TGTGCCAGCAGCCGGACTAGCGGGGGGATTTACAATGAGCAGTTCTTC; cdr3_aa: CASSRTSGGIYNEQFF
j_call: TRBJ1-2; d_call: TRBD1; v_call: TRBV27; clone_size: few; cdr3_nt: TGTGCCAGCAGTCCCCGCAGGGGGTCGGGCTACACCTTC; cdr3_aa: CASSPRRGSGYTF
j_call: TRBJ1-2; d_call: NA; v_call: TRBV20-1; clone_size: few; cdr3_nt: TGCAGTGCTAGAGATCCCTCAGGTTGGGGCTACACCTTC; cdr3_aa: CSARDPSGWGYTF
j_call: TRBJ1-3; d_call: NA; v_call: TRBV20-1; clone_size: NA; cdr3_nt: TGCAGTGCTCTCCGGGAGGGCGGAAACACCATATATTTT; cdr3_aa: CSALREGGNTIYF
j_call: TRBJ1-6; d_call: NA; v_call: TRBV7-8; clone_size: NA; cdr3_nt: TGTGCCAGCAGCTTATCGGATTCACCCCTCCACTTT; cdr3_aa: CASSLSDSPLHF
j_call: TRBJ2-7; d_call: NA; v_call: TRBV12-3/TRBV12-4; clone_size: NA; cdr3_nt: TGTGCCAGCAGTTTAGCGGCTCCCTACGAGCAGTACTTC; cdr3_aa: CASSLAAPYEQYF
j_call: TRBJ1-1; d_call: NA; v_call: TRBV12-3/TRBV12-4; clone_size: NA; cdr3_nt: TGTGCCAGCAGCACGACAGCGGGGACTGAAGCTTTCTTT; cdr3_aa: CASSTTAGTEAFF
j_call: TRBJ2-1; d_call: TRBD2; v_call: TRBV20-1; clone_size: NA; cdr3_nt: TGCAGTGCTAGAGGCCTACTAGCGGGAGACAATGAGCAGTTCTTC; cdr3_aa: CSARGLLAGDNEQFF
j_call: TRBJ2-6; d_call: NA; v_call: TRBV4-2; clone_size: NA; cdr3_nt: TGTGCCAGCAGCCAAAACAGCGCTGGGGCCAACGTCCTGACTTTC; cdr3_aa: CASSQNSAGANVLTF
j_call: TRBJ2-7; d_call: TRBD1; v_call: TRBV15; clone_size: many; cdr3_nt: TGTGCCACCAGCAGTCTCGGGACAGCGCGCGAGCAGTACTTC; cdr3_aa: CATSSLGTAREQYF
j_call: TRBJ1-4; d_call: TRBD1; v_call: TRBV2; clone_size: few; cdr3_nt: TGTGCCAGCAGTGAAGCGGGACAGGGTTTTGAAAAACTGTTTTTT; cdr3_aa: CASSEAGQGFEKLFF
j_call: TRBJ2-6; d_call: NA; v_call: TRBV9; clone_size: NA; cdr3_nt: TGTGCCAGCAGCCCCTTGGGGGCTGGGGCCAACGTCCTGACTTTC; cdr3_aa: CASSPLGAGANVLTF
j_call: TRBJ1-1; d_call: TRBD1; v_call: TRBV3-1; clone_size: NA; cdr3_nt: TGTGCCAGCAGAGTCAGACAGACAGGGAAAGCTTTCTTT; cdr3_aa: CASRVRQTGKAFF
j_call: TRBJ2-5; d_call: NA; v_call: TRBV6-5; clone_size: NA; cdr3_nt: TGTGCCAGCAGTTACGCGCCCCGGGGACGCGGGCAAGAGACCCAGTACTTC; cdr3_aa: CASSYAPRGRGQETQYF
j_call: TRBJ2-1; d_call: NA; v_call: TRBV19; clone_size: NA; cdr3_nt: TGTGCCAGTAGTCTCCGGGCCCTATGGGAGCAGTTCTTC; cdr3_aa: CASSLRALWEQFF
j_call: TRBJ1-2; d_call: TRBD1; v_call: TRBV7-6; clone_size: NA; cdr3_nt: TGTGCCAGCAGCAGAAGACAGGGAGGACTCTATGGCTACACCTTC; cdr3_aa: CASSRRQGGLYGYTF
j_call: TRBJ2-1; d_call: TRBD2; v_call: TRBV5-6; clone_size: NA; cdr3_nt: TGTGCCAGCAGCTTGGAGCGGGAGCTTGACAATGAGCAGTTCTTC; cdr3_aa: CASSLERELDNEQFF
j_call: TRBJ1-2; d_call: NA; v_call: TRBV10-3; clone_size: many; cdr3_nt: TGTGCCATCAGTGACCGGCCGGGAAGAGAAAACTATGGCTACACCTTC; cdr3_aa: CAISDRPGRENYGYTF
j_call: TRBJ1-1; d_call: TRBD1; v_call: TRBV10-3; clone_size: many; cdr3_nt: TGTGCCATCAGTGGGACCTTACAGGGGAAGACTGAAGCTTTCTTT; cdr3_aa: CAISGTLQGKTEAFF
j_call: TRBJ2-1; d_call: TRBD2; v_call: TRBV10-3; clone_size: few; cdr3_nt: TGTGCCATCAGCCCCTCTAGCGGTACCTACAATGAGCAGTTCTTC; cdr3_aa: CAISPSSGTYNEQFF
j_call: TRBJ2-2; d_call: NA; v_call: TRBV5-1; clone_size: many; cdr3_nt: TGCGCCAGCAGCTTGAGACTTCGCGGGGAGCTGTTTTTT; cdr3_aa: CASSLRLRGELFF
j_call: TRBJ1-5; d_call: TRBD1; v_call: TRBV20-1; clone_size: NA; cdr3_nt: TGCAGTGCTAGGACAGGGGCTGCTCAGCCCCAGCATTTT; cdr3_aa: CSARTGAAQPQHF
j_call: TRBJ2-1; d_call: NA; v_call: TRBV5-1; clone_size: many; cdr3_nt: TGCGCCAGCAGCTTGGCCCCTGGGACCTACAATGAGCAGTTCTTC; cdr3_aa: CASSLAPGTYNEQFF
j_call: TRBJ1-1; d_call: NA; v_call: TRBV12-3/TRBV12-4; clone_size: NA; cdr3_nt: TGTGCCAGCAGTTTTTCTGGGTACACTGAAGCTTTCTTT; cdr3_aa: CASSFSGYTEAFF
j_call: TRBJ1-2; d_call: NA; v_call: TRBV12-3/TRBV12-4; clone_size: few; cdr3_nt: TGTGCCAGCAGTTTAAGTGACAGAGCCTTGATATACACCTTC; cdr3_aa: CASSLSDRALIYTF
j_call: TRBJ1-2; d_call: TRBD1; v_call: TRBV20-1; clone_size: many; cdr3_nt: TGCAGTGCCACGACAGGGGTTCGTTATGGCTACACCTTC; cdr3_aa: CSATTGVRYGYTF
j_call: TRBJ2-7; d_call: NA; v_call: TRBV28; clone_size: few; cdr3_nt: TGTGCCAGCAATGGGCGGGCCGGGTACGAGCAGTACTTC; cdr3_aa: CASNGRAGYEQYF
j_call: TRBJ2-1; d_call: TRBD2; v_call: TRBV10-3; clone_size: many; cdr3_nt: TGTGCCATGACGGGAGGGCCGAGCAATGAGCAGTTCTTC; cdr3_aa: CAMTGGPSNEQFF
j_call: TRBJ2-7; d_call: TRBD1; v_call: TRBV27; clone_size: many; cdr3_nt: TGTGCCAGCAGTTTATCGGGGACAGTGTCCGAGCAGTACTTC; cdr3_aa: CASSLSGTVSEQYF
j_call: TRBJ2-1; d_call: NA; v_call: TRBV18; clone_size: few; cdr3_nt: TGTGCCAGCTCCTCCGACAGGACGACCATCAATGAGCAGTTCTTC; cdr3_aa: CASSSDRTTINEQFF
j_call: TRBJ1-1; d_call: NA; v_call: TRBV6-1; clone_size: many; cdr3_nt: TGTGCCAGCAGTGAGGCCCTGGATGCTTTCTTT; cdr3_aa: CASSEALDAFF
j_call: TRBJ1-2; d_call: NA; v_call: TRBV27; clone_size: NA; cdr3_nt: TGTGCCAGCAGAACCCAGGGTCAGAGGGGGGCCTATGGCTACACCTTC; cdr3_aa: CASRTQGQRGAYGYTF
j_call: TRBJ1-1; d_call: NA; v_call: TRBV6-2/TRBV6-3; clone_size: many; cdr3_nt: TGTGCCAGCAGTTACACCGACAGCTCCGAAGCTTTCTTT; cdr3_aa: CASSYTDSSEAFF
j_call: TRBJ2-2; d_call: NA; v_call: TRBV29-1; clone_size: few; cdr3_nt: TGCAGCGTTCTTCCGGGGAACACCGGGGAGCTGTTTTTT; cdr3_aa: CSVLPGNTGELFF
j_call: TRBJ2-5; d_call: TRBD1; v_call: TRBV7-9; clone_size: few; cdr3_nt: TGTGCCAGCAGTCGACAGGGGGCGGAGACCCAGTACTTC; cdr3_aa: CASSRQGAETQYF
j_call: TRBJ2-2; d_call: NA; v_call: TRBV12-3/TRBV12-4; clone_size: many; cdr3_nt: TGTGCCAGCAGTTTGGGGCCCACAGGGGGGGAGCTGTTTTTT; cdr3_aa: CASSLGPTGGELFF
j_call: TRBJ2-5; d_call: TRBD2; v_call: TRBV3-1; clone_size: few; cdr3_nt: TGTGCCAGCAGCCAAGAGGAGCGGGAGAGAGAGACCCAGTACTTC; cdr3_aa: CASSQEERERETQYF
j_call: TRBJ1-1; d_call: NA; v_call: TRBV29-1; clone_size: many; cdr3_nt: TGCAGCGTGGGGTCAGGGGCCGGGAGTGCTTTCTTT; cdr3_aa: CSVGSGAGSAFF
j_call: TRBJ1-6; d_call: NA; v_call: TRBV3-1; clone_size: few; cdr3_nt: TGTGCCAGCAGCCAAGAATCAGGGAGGAATTCACCCCTCCACTTT; cdr3_aa: CASSQESGRNSPLHF
j_call: TRBJ2-6; d_call: NA; v_call: TRBV20-1; clone_size: NA; cdr3_nt: TGCAGTGCTTCCAGCTCTGGGGCCAACGTCCTGACTTTC; cdr3_aa: CSASSSGANVLTF
j_call: TRBJ2-3; d_call: NA; v_call: TRBV25-1; clone_size: NA; cdr3_nt: TGTGCCAGCAGTGAAGAATCACCTCATACGCAGTATTTT; cdr3_aa: CASSEESPHTQYF
j_call: TRBJ2-3; d_call: TRBD2; v_call: TRBV3-1; clone_size: few; cdr3_nt: TGTGCCAGCAGCCAAGGGGCGCTAGCGGGGCCCACAGATACGCAGTATTTT; cdr3_aa: CASSQGALAGPTDTQYF
j_call: TRBJ2-7; d_call: TRBD2; v_call: TRBV4-1; clone_size: NA; cdr3_nt: TGCGCCAGCAGCCAAGATCTAGCGGGAGGAGGTGAGCAGTACTTC; cdr3_aa: CASSQDLAGGGEQYF
j_call: TRBJ2-3; d_call: TRBD1; v_call: TRBV15; clone_size: few; cdr3_nt: TGTGCCACCAGCAGGGGGGAAGGGACAGGGAACGCAGATACGCAGTATTTT; cdr3_aa: CATSRGEGTGNADTQYF
j_call: TRBJ2-1; d_call: TRBD2; v_call: TRBV30; clone_size: once; cdr3_nt: TGTGCCTGGAGGCCAAACGGGGGGGCTATCAATGAGCAGTTCTTC; cdr3_aa: CAWRPNGGAINEQFF
j_call: TRBJ1-1; d_call: NA; v_call: TRBV19; clone_size: few; cdr3_nt: TGTGCCAGTATGACAGACCTAAAGAACACTGAAGCTTTCTTT; cdr3_aa: CASMTDLKNTEAFF
j_call: TRBJ2-2; d_call: NA; v_call: TRBV20-1; clone_size: many; cdr3_nt: TGCAGTGCTAGAAGCAGGGGGAACACCGGGGAGCTGTTTTTT; cdr3_aa: CSARSRGNTGELFF
j_call: TRBJ2-1; d_call: TRBD2; v_call: TRBV20-1; clone_size: few; cdr3_nt: TGCAGTGCTAGAGAACTAGCGGGGTACAATGAGCAGTTCTTC; cdr3_aa: CSARELAGYNEQFF
j_call: TRBJ1-5; d_call: NA; v_call: TRBV7-2; clone_size: many; cdr3_nt: TGTGCCAGCAGCCCCGGGCTCGGACGGCCCCAGCATTTT; cdr3_aa: CASSPGLGRPQHF
j_call: TRBJ2-3; d_call: NA; v_call: TRBV30; clone_size: NA; cdr3_nt: TGTGCCTGGATTGGTAGGAGCACAGATACGCAGTATTTT; cdr3_aa: CAWIGRSTDTQYF
j_call: TRBJ2-5; d_call: NA; v_call: TRBV5-1; clone_size: many; cdr3_nt: TGCGCCAGCAGCTGGTCAACAGGGATCCAAGAGACCCAGTACTTC; cdr3_aa: CASSWSTGIQETQYF
j_call: TRBJ2-2; d_call: TRBD1; v_call: TRBV5-1; clone_size: NA; cdr3_nt: TGCGCCAGCAGCTTATTGGACAGGGGTACCTTTACCGGGGAGCTGTTTTTT; cdr3_aa: CASSLLDRGTFTGELFF
j_call: TRBJ1-2; d_call: NA; v_call: TRBV29-1; clone_size: NA; cdr3_nt: TGCAGCGTTTTAGGGACTAACGGCTACACCTTC; cdr3_aa: CSVLGTNGYTF
j_call: TRBJ1-1; d_call: NA; v_call: TRBV24-1; clone_size: many; cdr3_nt: TGTGCCGTCGCTCTGGGCGCTTCCACTGAAGCTTTCTTT; cdr3_aa: CAVALGASTEAFF
j_call: TRBJ1-5; d_call: NA; v_call: TRBV19; clone_size: NA; cdr3_nt: TGTGCCAGTAGTATAGATCCGATCAATCAGCCCCAGCATTTT; cdr3_aa: CASSIDPINQPQHF
j_call: TRBJ2-2; d_call: NA; v_call: TRBV12-3/TRBV12-4; clone_size: few; cdr3_nt: TGTGCCAGCAGCCCCTATGGGGTCTGGGGGCAGGGGTTGAACACCGGGGAGCTGTTTTTT; cdr3_aa: CASSPYGVWGQGLNTGELFF
j_call: TRBJ1-6; d_call: NA; v_call: TRBV5-1; clone_size: few; cdr3_nt: TGCGCCAGCAGCTTGGTACGGAATAATTCACCCCTCCACTTT; cdr3_aa: CASSLVRNNSPLHF